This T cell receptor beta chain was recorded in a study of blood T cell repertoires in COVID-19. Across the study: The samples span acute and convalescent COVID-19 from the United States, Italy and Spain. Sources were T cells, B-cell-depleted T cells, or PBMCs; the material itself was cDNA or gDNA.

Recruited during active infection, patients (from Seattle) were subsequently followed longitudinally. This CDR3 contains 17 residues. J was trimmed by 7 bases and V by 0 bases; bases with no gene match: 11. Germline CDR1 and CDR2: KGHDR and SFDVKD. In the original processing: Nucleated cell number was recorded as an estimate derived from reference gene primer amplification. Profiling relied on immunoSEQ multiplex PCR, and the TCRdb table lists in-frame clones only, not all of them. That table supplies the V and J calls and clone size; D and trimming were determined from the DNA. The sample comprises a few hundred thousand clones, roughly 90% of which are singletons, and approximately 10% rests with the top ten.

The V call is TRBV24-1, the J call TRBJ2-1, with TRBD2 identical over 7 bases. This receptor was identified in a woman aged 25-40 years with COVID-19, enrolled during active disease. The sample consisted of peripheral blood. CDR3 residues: CATSDLKASGPGNEQFF. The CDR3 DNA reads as TGTGCCACCAGTGATTTGAAGGCTAGCGGCCCGGGTAATGAGCAGTTCTTC.